Shown below are 25 T cell receptor beta chains from a single sample sequenced in a study of identical twins. TCRdb reanalysed the 5' RACE reads using MiXCR and keeps one entry per CDR3 protein. The data contain hundreds of thousands of distinct CDR3 sequences, 8% to 9% of them singletons. These same records also appear under a second study, on yellow fever vaccine responses in identical twins.

The source material was PBMCs. The origin of the receptors is a young woman in good health.

This clonotype was counted only a few times. The rearrangement uses TRBV6-2 or TRBV6-3 and TRBJ1-1; 9 bases are a match to TRBD1. There are 14 residues in the CDR3. CDR1 is MNHEY, CDR2 SVGEGT, per germline. Trimming at V came to 7 bases and at J to 0 bases, leaving 3 bases not matched to a gene. The CDR3 here is CASKRTGVNTEAFF. The CDR3 DNA follows: TGTGCCAGCAAAAGGACAGGGGTGAACACTGAAGCTTTCTTT.

This chain uses TRBV20-1 with TRBJ2-5, with 8 bases fitting TRBD1. Trimming cost V 0 bases and J 4 bases; bases outside gene matches: 13. The CDR3 covers 17 residues. Germline V gives CDR1 DFQATT, CDR2 SNEGSKA (reference sequence). CDR3 residues: CSARDEWAGGLPETQYF. CDR3 bases: TGCAGTGCTAGAGATGAATGGGCAGGGGGCCTTCCAGAGACCCAGTACTTC.

The sample holds many counts of this clonotype. The V gene is TRBV29-1, the J gene TRBJ1-1; a weak D match, TRBD1 (5 bases). Trimming removed 5 bases from V and 2 bases from J, with 15 bases in between. The CDR3 loop spans 14 amino acids. CDR1 is SQVTM and CDR2 is ANQGSEA in the germline V gene. The CDR3 spells CSVLGRTLNTEAFF. CDR3 in DNA: TGCAGCGTTCTCGGAAGGACACTTAACACTGAAGCTTTCTTT.

This clonotype was seen only a few times. CDR3 sequence (DNA): TGTGCCAGCAGTTTACCCGGGGGGGCTTACAATGAGCAGTTCTTC. Amino acid sequence: CASSLPGGAYNEQFF. V and J are TRBV28 and TRBJ2-1, with 8 bases fitting TRBD2. Looked up from germline, CDR1 is MDHEN and CDR2 is SYDVKM. Unmatched junction bases numbered 4, after V lost 2 bases and J lost 4 bases. The CDR3 length is 15 residues.

J is TRBJ2-5 and V is TRBV4-1, with D maybe TRBD1 (6 bases). Germline V gene data show CDR1 as MGHRA and CDR2 as YSYEKL. This CDR3 is 15 amino acids long. Trimming removed 2 bases at V and 1 base at J, with 11 bases between. Here the CDR3 DNA reads TGCGCCAGCAGCCAACAGTGGGGGCTCCAAGAGACCCAGTACTTC. Translation gives CASSQQWGLQETQYF.

The genes are TRBV20-1 and TRBJ2-6; maybe TRBD2 (5 bases). The CDR3 loop spans 15 amino acids. The V end was cut by 5 bases, the J end by 0 bases, with 11 bases between. Germline loops: CDR1 DFQATT, CDR2 SNEGSKA (reference sequence). CDR3 DNA sequence: TGCAGTGCTGGAGGCCCCTGCTCTGGGGCCAACGTCCTGACTTTC. Amino acid sequence: CSAGGPCSGANVLTF.

V and J are TRBV20-1 and TRBJ2-5; D is perhaps TRBD1 or TRBD2 (6 bases each). The CDR3 is made up of 14 amino acids. Trimming stripped 3 bases from V and 0 bases from J, with 11 bases between. Looked up from germline, CDR1 is DFQATT and CDR2 is SNEGSKA (reference sequence). For the CDR3, the DNA is TGCAGTGCTAGGACCCGGGGGCACCAAGAGACCCAGTACTTC. This translates into CSARTRGHQETQYF.

V gene TRBV29-1 combines with J gene TRBJ2-3, with 16 bases that match TRBD2. This CDR3 spans 17 amino acids. Germline V gene lookup returns CDR1 SQVTM and CDR2 ANQGSEA. The CDR3 DNA reads TGCACCCAACAGGGGGGACTAGCGGGAGGGCCCCCAGATACGCAGTATTTT. Protein product: CTQQGGLAGGPPDTQYF.

In its sample, this clonotype was seen many times. This chain uses TRBV6-1 with TRBJ2-7, with TRBD1 matching 7 bases. Germline values: CDR1 MNHNS, CDR2 SASEGT. CDR3 length equals 15 residues. Trimming at V came to 7 bases and at J to 2 bases, leaving 11 bases not matched to a gene. The CDR3 protein is CASKVGAGGTYEQYF. CDR3 nucleotide sequence: TGTGCCAGCAAGGTTGGTGCAGGGGGAACCTACGAGCAGTACTTC.

The table lists this clonotype with many counts. The V call is TRBV14, the J call TRBJ2-3, with D unclear. Per the germline V gene, CDR1 is SGHDN and CDR2 is FVKESK. This CDR3 has 14 amino acids. V lost 4 bases to trimming and J lost 2 bases, with 10 bases between them. The CDR3 DNA sequence: TGTGCCAGCAGCCCCCAGTGGACCACAGATACGCAGTATTTT. Translated, it gives CASSPQWTTDTQYF. Drawing the rest from reference TRBV14 and TRBJ2-3, the complete variable domain is EAGVTQFPSHSVIEKGQTVTLRCDPISGHDNLYWYRRVMGKEIKFLLHFVKESKQDESGMPNNRFLAERTGGTYSTLKVQPAELEDSGVYFCASSPQWTTDTQYFGPGTRLTVL.

This clonotype was counted a few times. This chain joins TRBV4-3 and TRBJ1-2; D is possibly TRBD1 (5 bases). The germline V gene encodes CDR1 LGHNA and CDR2 YSLEER. CDR3 length: 17 amino acids. V lost 0 bases and J 7 bases, leaving 21 bases between the germline ends. CDR3: CASSQDTGGGKVFGYTF. The CDR3 DNA follows: TGCGCCAGCAGCCAAGATACCGGGGGAGGCAAGGTGTTTGGCTACACCTTC.

This clonotype was seen at least ten times. The chain has TRBV10-3 and TRBJ2-3; 8 bases agree with TRBD2. The germline CDR1 and CDR2 sequences are ENHRY and SYGVKD. Germline trimming cut 11 bases from V and 3 bases from J; bases unmatched to any gene: 4. The CDR3 covers 12 residues. Written as DNA, the CDR3 is TGTGCCGTGACTAGCGATACAGATACGCAGTATTTT. Its translation is CAVTSDTDTQYF.

The chain has TRBV7-9 and TRBJ2-7; D gene uncertain. Germline loops: CDR1 SEHNR, CDR2 FQNEAQ (reference sequence). V lost 2 bases to trimming and J lost 7 bases, with 15 bases between them. This CDR3 is built from 14 residues. The DNA for the CDR3 is TGTGCCAGCAGCTTATTGGAAGGTCCATATGAGCAGTACTTC. The encoded protein is CASSLLEGPYEQYF.

The chain recombines TRBV2 with TRBJ1-2; D is unclear. This CDR3 has 12 residues. V lost 6 bases to trimming and J lost 4 bases, with 9 bases between them. The V gene's germline CDR1 is SNHLY and CDR2 FYNNEI. This CDR3 reads CASRSLGYGYTF. The CDR3 nucleotides read TGTGCCAGCAGGTCACTCGGCTATGGCTACACCTTC.

This clonotype was seen only a few times. CDR3 sequence: CSARISGGLGYNEQFF. CDR3 DNA sequence: TGCAGTGCTAGAATTAGCGGGGGCCTCGGGTACAATGAGCAGTTCTTC. The chain carries TRBV20-1 and TRBJ2-1; 9 nucleotides agree with TRBD2. The junction had 9 bases not matched to a gene; V was cut back by 2 bases and J by 4 bases. CDR1 and CDR2 from the germline V gene are DFQATT and SNEGSKA (reference sequence). CDR3 length equals 16 residues.

At least ten counts were recorded for this clonotype. V usage is TRBV5-1 and J usage is TRBJ1-1; D not resolved. Between the trimmed V and J ends, which lost 7 bases and 4 bases, there was a span of 14 bases. This CDR3 comprises 13 residues. CDR1 is SGHRS, CDR2 YFSETQ, per germline. In nucleotides, the CDR3 is TGCGCCAGCGGCCTAATGGATGGCACTGAAGCTTTCTTT. Protein sequence: CASGLMDGTEAFF.

This clonotype was counted a few times. The CDR3 DNA is TGTGCCAGCAGCCCGGGGACCAGTCAACATACGCAGTATTTT. Translation: CASSPGTSQHTQYF. This chain connects TRBV28 to TRBJ2-3, with D possibly being TRBD1 or TRBD2 (5 bases each). Germline loops: CDR1 MDHEN, CDR2 SYDVKM. The ends were cut back, 6 bases at V and 7 bases at J, with 17 bases in the middle. CDR3 length: 14 amino acids.

The rearrangement uses TRBV3-1 and TRBJ2-7; 11 nucleotides align to TRBD2. This CDR3 contains 15 residues. The germline V gene has CDR1 LGHDT and CDR2 YNNKEL (reference sequence). Germline trimming cut 3 bases from V and 5 bases from J; bases unmatched to any gene: 6. The CDR3, as DNA: TGTGCCAGCAGCCATATGGGACTAGCGGTTGACGAGCAGTACTTC. As protein: CASSHMGLAVDEQYF.

This clonotype was seen repeatedly, ten times or more. V is TRBV7-2 and J is TRBJ2-1; D may correspond to TRBD1 or TRBD2 (7 bases each). The V end lost 1 base, the J end lost 2 bases, and 15 bases lay between the germline ends. CDR3 length: 17 amino acids. Germline V gene data show CDR1 as SGHTA and CDR2 as FQGNSA. CDR3 DNA: TGTGCCAGCAGCTTAGTGGCCAGGGGGGGAACCTACAATGAGCAGTTCTTC. Translated, it gives CASSLVARGGTYNEQFF.

The rearrangement joins TRBV6-5 to TRBJ2-1, with D perhaps matching TRBD1 or TRBD2 (5 bases each). CDR1 and CDR2 (germline): MNHEY, SVGAGI. Trimming cost V 2 bases and J 6 bases, with 11 bases left between them. The CDR3 extends over 14 amino acids. In nucleotides, the CDR3 is TGTGCCAGCAGTTACGGCGAGGGGCGCAATGAGCAGTTCTTC. It encodes CASSYGEGRNEQFF.

In this sample, this clonotype turned up many times. The V gene is TRBV6-1, the J gene TRBJ2-1; unclear D gene. The CDR3 has 14 amino acids. V was shortened by 7 bases and J by 7 bases, with 17 bases between the two germline ends. The germline V gene encodes CDR1 MNHNS and CDR2 SASEGT. The CDR3 coding sequence is TGTGCCAGCACCCTTTTTTCTGTGGTTAATGAGCAGTTCTTC. It yields the protein CASTLFSVVNEQFF.

There are many counts of this clonotype. J is TRBJ2-1 and V is TRBV28; D perhaps matches TRBD1 (5 bases). The germline V and J ends were trimmed by 2 bases and 6 bases, with 8 bases remaining between them. The CDR3 consists of 13 residues. Germline V lookup: CDR1 MDHEN, CDR2 SYDVKM. CDR3 protein: CASSLAGFNEQFF. CDR3 in DNA: TGTGCCAGCAGTTTAGCAGGGTTCAATGAGCAGTTCTTC.

The chain is built from TRBV7-2 and TRBJ2-1; 12 bases match TRBD1. The germline V gene encodes CDR1 SGHTA and CDR2 FQGNSA. J was trimmed by 7 bases and V by 1 base; bases with no gene match: 8. The CDR3 is 17 residues long. CDR3 amino acids: CASSLGLGQGAGNEQFF. CDR3 bases: TGTGCCAGCAGCTTAGGGTTGGGACAGGGGGCGGGTAATGAGCAGTTCTTC.

This sequence joins TRBV5-1 and TRBJ1-5; 9 bases are a match to TRBD1. The junction had 8 bases not matched to a gene; V was cut back by 4 bases and J by 6 bases. The CDR3 spans 15 residues. CDR1 and CDR2 from the germline V gene are SGHRS and YFSETQ. CDR3 sequence: CASSETGGSPQPQHF. As DNA, the CDR3 is TGCGCCAGCAGCGAAACAGGGGGCTCGCCTCAGCCCCAGCATTTT.

In this sample, this clonotype turned up many times. This chain uses TRBV20-1 with TRBJ2-7, with TRBD2 matching 11 bases. Germline V lookup: CDR1 DFQATT, CDR2 SNEGSKA (reference sequence). The CDR3 loop spans 16 amino acids. Unmatched junction bases numbered 19, after V lost 5 bases and J lost 10 bases. DNA for the CDR3: TGCAGTGCTCAGCGAGTTAGCGGGAGGGCAGGTTCGTCCCAGTACTTC. This translates into CSAQRVSGRAGSSQYF.